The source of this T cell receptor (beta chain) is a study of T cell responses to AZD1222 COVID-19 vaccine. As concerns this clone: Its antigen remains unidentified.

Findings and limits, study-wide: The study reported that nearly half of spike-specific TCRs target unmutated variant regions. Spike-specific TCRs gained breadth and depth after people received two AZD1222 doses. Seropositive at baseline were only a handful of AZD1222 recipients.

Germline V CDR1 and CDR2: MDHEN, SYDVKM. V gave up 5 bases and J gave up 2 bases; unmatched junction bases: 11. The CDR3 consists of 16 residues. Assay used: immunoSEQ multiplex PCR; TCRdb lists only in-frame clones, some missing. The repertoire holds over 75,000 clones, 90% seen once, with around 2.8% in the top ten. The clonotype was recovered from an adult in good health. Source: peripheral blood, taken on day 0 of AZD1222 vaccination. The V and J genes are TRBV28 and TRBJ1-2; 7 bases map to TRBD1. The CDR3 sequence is CASSPPSGGGNYGYTF. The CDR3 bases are TGTGCCAGCAGTCCCCCTTCAGGGGGGGGAAACTATGGCTACACCTTC.